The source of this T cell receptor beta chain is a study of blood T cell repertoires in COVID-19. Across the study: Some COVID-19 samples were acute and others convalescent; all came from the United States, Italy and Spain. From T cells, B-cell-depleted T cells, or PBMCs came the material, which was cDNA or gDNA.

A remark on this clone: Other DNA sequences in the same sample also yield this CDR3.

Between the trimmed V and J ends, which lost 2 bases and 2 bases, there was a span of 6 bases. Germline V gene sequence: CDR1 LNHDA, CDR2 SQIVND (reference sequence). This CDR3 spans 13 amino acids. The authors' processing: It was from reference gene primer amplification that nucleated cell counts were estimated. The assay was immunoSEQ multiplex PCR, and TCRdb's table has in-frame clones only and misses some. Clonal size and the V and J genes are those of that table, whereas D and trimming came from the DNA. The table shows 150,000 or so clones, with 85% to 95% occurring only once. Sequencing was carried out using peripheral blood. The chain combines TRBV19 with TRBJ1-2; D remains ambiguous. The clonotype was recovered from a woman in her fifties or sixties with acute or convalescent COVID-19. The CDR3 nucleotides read TGTGCCAGTAGTATACCGGGGAACTATGGCTACACCTTC. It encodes CASSIPGNYGYTF.